This TCR beta chain was observed in a study of blood T cells in healthy people across ages (dated by TCRdb to the mid-2010s). Regarding the study in general: In model experiments, template switching captured about one uniquely barcoded TCR beta cDNA molecule for every two T cells. The donors were divided into four age groups: young (average approximately 17 years), middle-aged (roughly 42), aged (around 67) and long-lived (82). To avoid experimental bias, donors of different ages were distributed randomly across sequencing lanes. Two additional independent replicas of 1 million unique cDNA reads from the same blood draw were analyzed for two donors (one aged 18 to 30 and one aged 80 or older). The study measured age-related changes in TCR beta repertoire diversity using deep sequencing normalized with unique cDNA molecular identifiers. The full study reports these points: Estimates of total diversity based on one million sequenced T cells were considered lower bounds and underestimates. Observed TCR beta diversity per million T cells fell roughly linearly with age, and a significant reduction was already apparent by age around 36. Donor CMV infection status was unknown, potentially confounding age-related changes in expanded clonotypes. The percentage of naive T cells measured by flow cytometry correlated strongly with observed TCR beta diversity. Compared with the aged group, the long-lived group had more naive CD4+ T cells, fewer expanded clones and increased TCR diversity, suggesting age selection. Conclusive comparison of naive and antigen-experienced compartments was prevented by the profiling of bulk unsorted PBMCs.

Systemically healthy Caucasian individuals from Russia, 39 in total and aged roughly 6 to 95 years, were included as donors. Around 10 milliliters of peripheral blood were collected from each donor into EDTA-treated Vacutainer tubes. PBMCs were isolated by Ficoll-Paque density-gradient centrifugation, with at least 7 million obtained per sample. Total RNA, at least 5 micrograms per sample, was extracted from PBMCs with Trizol reagent. For every donor, flow cytometry on a PBMC aliquot measured the percentage of naive CD45RAhigh/CD27high T cells. To prepare the library, 5' RACE was applied. The sequencer listed for this sample is Illumina HiSeq 2500. A second PCR of about 7 to 12 cycles was run with a J-beta primer mix and a sample-barcoded 5' primer. A unique molecular identifier was introduced onto each TCR beta cDNA molecule by a template-switch 5' adaptor carrying 12 random nucleotides. At least 3 million CDR3-containing paired-end reads were obtained from each sample. First-strand cDNA synthesis was performed from all RNA using the Mint cDNA synthesis kit, with priming by a TRBC-specific oligonucleotide. Following uracil-DNA glycosylase treatment, all cDNA underwent a first 18-cycle PCR with the universal primers M1SS and BC2_uni_R. As for how the authors treated the data: Normalization of each sample was performed by random selection of 1 million high-quality reads, each carrying a distinct molecular identifier. Reads sharing molecular identifiers were discarded rather than binned into consensus sequences. MiTCR, run with a Q25 quality threshold and the strictest error-elimination algorithm, handled CDR3 identification, clonotype clustering and error correction. A nonparametric unseen species model using Euler transformation provided a lower-bound estimate of total TCR beta diversity. Using fastp at Q25 and MiXCR, TCRdb reprocessed the public reads and kept productive beta chains. CDR3 protein duplicates are merged, each entry listing the most common genes and DNA. These V and J calls originate from TCRdb's pipeline instead of the authors' own analysis. This sample gives some 640,000 distinct CDR3 sequences in total; around half of them show up just once. The ten largest clones take up under 35% of the sample.

The table lists this clonotype with a few counts. The antigen it recognizes is unknown. No qualities accompany the bases; no much larger clone lies one base away. For CDR1 and CDR2, the germline V gene lists SQVTM and ANQGSEA. Relative to germline, V is 7 bases shorter and J is 2 bases shorter, with 11 bases between their ends. The CDR3 sequence holds 12 residues, the cysteine and phenylalanine included. Only CDR3 DNA remains: 36 bases, in frame from the first base. Sequencing was carried out using blood. The receptor's source is a woman between 55 and 75 years old in good health. The sequence links TRBV29-1 to TRBJ2-5; TRBD1 could be the D gene, as 5 bases match. The sequence in DNA is TGCAGCGGTGACAGCTTACAAGAGACCCAGTACTTC. Its protein product is CSGDSLQETQYF.